This TCR beta chain was obtained from a study of shared clonotypes between healthy human individuals. The deep-level immunoSEQ assay was used. Clones were read by immunoSEQ multiplex PCR, and TCRdb kept only the in-frame ones, dropping some. The data hold about 490,000 clones, with over 75% observed a single time. The CDR3 has 12 residues. Per the germline V gene, CDR1 is LNHDA and CDR2 is SQIVND (reference sequence). With V trimmed by 10 bases and J by 10 bases, 8 bases remained unmatched. V gene TRBV19 combines with J gene TRBJ2-1, with 9 nucleotides matching TRBD1. This receptor was obtained from a woman aged 40 to 50 in good health. Some clones in this sample may be carry-over from other donors' samples. Sequencing input: PBMCs. DNA of the CDR3: TGTGCCACAAGGACAGGGGCGGGAGAGCAGTTCTTC. Translation: CATRTGAGEQFF.